This is a list of T cell receptor beta chains from one sample in a study of tumor-infiltrating lymphocytes in primary liver carcinoma. TCRdb used MiXCR to reprocess the multiplex PCR reads, holding one entry per CDR3 protein. The table shows about 37,000 distinct CDR3 sequences, with 60% to 80% occurring only once. Sequencing was done on a sample of tumor-adjacent normal liver tissue. The receptor source for this set is a man aged 40-49 years with primary liver carcinoma and hepatitis B virus infection. Both conserved end residues are part of each CDR3. The order of the fields is J gene, clone size, V gene, D gene, CDR3 DNA, CDR3 protein. D genes are given only for firm matches. Clone size is given for some rows only: seen once, a few or many times, or a class if the clone is expanded.

j_call: TRBJ2-1
clone_size: -
v_call: TRBV11-1
d_call: TRBD2
cdr3_nt: TGTGCTAGCAGCATAGGAAGGACTAGTGGGGCCTCACGGTTCGGCAATGAGCAGTTCTTC
cdr3_aa: CASSIGRTSGASRFGNEQFF

j_call: TRBJ2-7
clone_size: -
v_call: TRBV14
d_call: TRBD1
cdr3_nt: TGTGCCGGCAGCCACGCCGGACAGGGCTCGTACGAGCAGTACTTC
cdr3_aa: CAGSHAGQGSYEQYF

j_call: TRBJ2-2
clone_size: -
v_call: TRBV5-1
d_call: -
cdr3_nt: TGCGCCAGCAGCTTGGGCTTTCTGGGCACCGGGAAGCTGTATTTT
cdr3_aa: CASSLGFLGTGKLYF

j_call: TRBJ2-3
clone_size: -
v_call: TRBV7-9
d_call: -
cdr3_nt: TGTGCCCGCAGCCGGAGGATTGAGACAGATACGCAGTATTTT
cdr3_aa: CARSRRIETDTQYF

j_call: TRBJ2-2
clone_size: once
v_call: TRBV6-1
d_call: TRBD1
cdr3_nt: TGTGCCAGCAGTGAGGCTCCGAGACAGGGGACCGGGGAGCTGTTTTTT
cdr3_aa: CASSEAPRQGTGELFF

j_call: TRBJ1-1
clone_size: -
v_call: TRBV5-6
d_call: -
cdr3_nt: TGTGCCAGCATCAACACAGTGGACACTGAAGCTTCCTTT
cdr3_aa: CASINTVDTEASF

j_call: TRBJ2-3
clone_size: -
v_call: TRBV12-3/TRBV12-4
d_call: TRBD1
cdr3_nt: TGTGCCAGCAGAGAGGACAGGTCGAATCAGCCCCAGTATTTT
cdr3_aa: CASREDRSNQPQYF

j_call: TRBJ2-5
clone_size: -
v_call: TRBV10-3
d_call: -
cdr3_nt: TGTGCCGTCAGTGAGTTCCTCCCGCGGGAAATGGAGACCCAGTACTTC
cdr3_aa: CAVSEFLPREMETQYF

j_call: TRBJ2-1
clone_size: -
v_call: TRBV29-1
d_call: -
cdr3_nt: TGCAGCGTGCGACTAGGGAGGTACAATGAGCGGTTCTTC
cdr3_aa: CSVRLGRYNERFF

j_call: TRBJ2-1
clone_size: -
v_call: TRBV11-2
d_call: TRBD2
cdr3_nt: TGTGTCAGCAGCTTAGAGCACAGCGGGAGGGCCTACAATGAGCAGTTCTTC
cdr3_aa: CVSSLEHSGRAYNEQFF

j_call: TRBJ2-5
clone_size: -
v_call: TRBV7-8
d_call: TRBD2
cdr3_nt: TGTGCCAGCAGCTTAGCGCCACTAGCGGGGTGGGGGGGGACCCAGTACTTC
cdr3_aa: CASSLAPLAGWGGTQYF

j_call: TRBJ2-7
clone_size: -
v_call: TRBV11-1
d_call: -
cdr3_nt: TGTGCCAGCACTCCGGGGGGACAAGCGTACTACGAGCAGTACTTC
cdr3_aa: CASTPGGQAYYEQYF

j_call: TRBJ2-3
clone_size: -
v_call: TRBV10-3
d_call: TRBD2
cdr3_nt: TGTGTCATCAGTGAGACTAGCCCGCTCACAGATACGCAGTATTTT
cdr3_aa: CVISETSPLTDTQYF

j_call: TRBJ2-5
clone_size: -
v_call: TRBV29-1
d_call: -
cdr3_nt: TGCAGCCTTAGGACAGCATCGTTTCAAGAGGCCCGGTACTTC
cdr3_aa: CSLRTASFQEARYF

j_call: TRBJ2-1
clone_size: -
v_call: TRBV12-3/TRBV12-4
d_call: -
cdr3_nt: TGTGTCAGCAATGCCGAAGTTGAGCAGTTCTTC
cdr3_aa: CVSNAEVEQFF

j_call: TRBJ2-7
clone_size: -
v_call: TRBV28
d_call: -
cdr3_nt: TGTGCCAGCAGTTTCAGGTGGTACGAACAGTACTTC
cdr3_aa: CASSFRWYEQYF

j_call: TRBJ2-3
clone_size: -
v_call: TRBV9
d_call: -
cdr3_nt: TGTGCCAGCAGCACGGAGCCCTCTAGCACAGATACGCAGTATTTT
cdr3_aa: CASSTEPSSTDTQYF

j_call: TRBJ1-2
clone_size: once
v_call: TRBV6-1
d_call: TRBD1
cdr3_nt: TGTGCCATCAGTCCCCGGACAGGGGGCAATTCCTATGGCTATACCTTC
cdr3_aa: CAISPRTGGNSYGYTF

j_call: TRBJ2-1
clone_size: many
v_call: TRBV5-1
d_call: -
cdr3_nt: TGCGCCAGCAGCTTAGAGGGGAGCTCCTACAATGAGCAGTTCTTC
cdr3_aa: CASSLEGSSYNEQFF

j_call: TRBJ2-5
clone_size: -
v_call: TRBV11-2
d_call: -
cdr3_nt: TGTGCCAGCAGCCCCCGGTCAGCCCCAGGGGTGACCCAGTACTTC
cdr3_aa: CASSPRSAPGVTQYF

j_call: TRBJ2-7
clone_size: -
v_call: TRBV29-1
d_call: TRBD1
cdr3_nt: TGCAGCGTGGACCTTTCGGGACAGGGTACCGAGCAGTACTTC
cdr3_aa: CSVDLSGQGTEQYF

j_call: TRBJ2-1
clone_size: -
v_call: TRBV6-2/TRBV6-3
d_call: -
cdr3_nt: TGTGCCAGCAGTTATGTGACAGATGCTTATGAGCAGTTCTTC
cdr3_aa: CASSYVTDAYEQFF

j_call: TRBJ2-7
clone_size: -
v_call: TRBV4-1
d_call: -
cdr3_nt: TGCGCCAGCATCCTCCTAGGGTGGGACGAGCAGTACTTC
cdr3_aa: CASILLGWDEQYF

j_call: TRBJ1-1
clone_size: few
v_call: TRBV11-3
d_call: -
cdr3_nt: TGTGCCAGCAGCACAGGTTTGAACACTGAAGCTTTCTTT
cdr3_aa: CASSTGLNTEAFF

j_call: TRBJ2-2
clone_size: -
v_call: TRBV29-1
d_call: -
cdr3_nt: TGCAGCTTTCAGGGCTCGGATGCCGGGAAGCTGTTTTTT
cdr3_aa: CSFQGSDAGKLFF

j_call: TRBJ2-1
clone_size: -
v_call: TRBV6-5
d_call: TRBD2
cdr3_nt: TGTGTCAGCAGTTACTCCGAGACTAGCGGGAGGGGGAATGAGCAGTTCTTC
cdr3_aa: CVSSYSETSGRGNEQFF

j_call: TRBJ2-2
clone_size: -
v_call: TRBV7-9
d_call: -
cdr3_nt: TGTGCCAGCAGCTTTGGCAGGGGACGGGGCATCGGGGAGCTGTTTTTT
cdr3_aa: CASSFGRGRGIGELFF

j_call: TRBJ1-5
clone_size: -
v_call: TRBV4-3
d_call: -
cdr3_nt: TGCGCCAGTAGCCAGTCCAGTGAGCAGCCCCACCATTTT
cdr3_aa: CASSQSSEQPHHF

j_call: TRBJ1-2
clone_size: once
v_call: TRBV5-1
d_call: -
cdr3_nt: TGCGCCAGCAGCATGGACGAGGGCGCCTATGACTACACCTTC
cdr3_aa: CASSMDEGAYDYTF

j_call: TRBJ2-7
clone_size: -
v_call: TRBV14
d_call: TRBD1
cdr3_nt: TGTGCCTGCGGCCGGACAGGAACCTACGAGCAGTACTTC
cdr3_aa: CACGRTGTYEQYF

j_call: TRBJ1-6
clone_size: -
v_call: TRBV12-3/TRBV12-4
d_call: TRBD1
cdr3_nt: TGTGCCAGCAGTAGGACAGGGGAGTTAAATTTACCCCTCCACTTT
cdr3_aa: CASSRTGELNLPLHF

j_call: TRBJ2-7
clone_size: -
v_call: TRBV29-1
d_call: -
cdr3_nt: TGCAGCGTTCGGGACGAGGCCTACGAGCACTACTTC
cdr3_aa: CSVRDEAYEHYF

j_call: TRBJ2-6
clone_size: -
v_call: TRBV4-3
d_call: -
cdr3_nt: TGCGTCAGCAGCCAAGATGCCAGCTCTGGGGCCAACGTCTTGACTTTC
cdr3_aa: CVSSQDASSGANVLTF

j_call: TRBJ2-6
clone_size: -
v_call: TRBV6-6
d_call: -
cdr3_nt: TGTGCCAGCAGTACACAAGGTTCTCCCTCTGGGGCCAACGTCCTGACGTTC
cdr3_aa: CASSTQGSPSGANVLTF

j_call: TRBJ1-5
clone_size: -
v_call: TRBV28
d_call: TRBD1
cdr3_nt: TGTGGCAGCAGTTTGACAGGGGGAACGCTGTCCCAGCATTTT
cdr3_aa: CGSSLTGGTLSQHF

j_call: TRBJ2-5
clone_size: -
v_call: TRBV5-1
d_call: -
cdr3_nt: TGCGCCAGCAACTTGCCACCGTCGGGCGGCGGCCAAGAGACCCAGTACTTC
cdr3_aa: CASNLPPSGGGQETQYF

j_call: TRBJ2-2
clone_size: -
v_call: TRBV7-8
d_call: TRBD2
cdr3_nt: TGTGCCAGCAGCTCACTAGCGGTAGCTTACACCTGGGAGCTGTTTTTT
cdr3_aa: CASSSLAVAYTWELFF

j_call: TRBJ2-7
clone_size: -
v_call: TRBV30
d_call: TRBD1
cdr3_nt: TGTGCCTGGAGCGCCCCGGGACAGGTATTGTCCTATGAGCAGTACTTC
cdr3_aa: CAWSAPGQVLSYEQYF

j_call: TRBJ2-2
clone_size: -
v_call: TRBV29-1
d_call: TRBD2
cdr3_nt: TGCAGCGTTGGGACTAGCGCGACGAACTCCGGGGAGCGGTTTTTT
cdr3_aa: CSVGTSATNSGERFF

j_call: TRBJ2-2
clone_size: many
v_call: TRBV5-1
d_call: -
cdr3_nt: TGCGCCAGCAGCTTTGGAGGGGCCTCTCTTAACACCGGGGAGCTGTTTTTT
cdr3_aa: CASSFGGASLNTGELFF

j_call: TRBJ2-6
clone_size: -
v_call: TRBV29-1
d_call: -
cdr3_nt: TGCAGCGTTGAAGACACCTCACAGAATACTGGGGCCGACGTCCTGACTTTC
cdr3_aa: CSVEDTSQNTGADVLTF

j_call: TRBJ2-3
clone_size: many
v_call: TRBV7-9
d_call: TRBD1
cdr3_nt: TGTGCCAGCAGCTCGGACAGGGACGGGGCAGATACGCAGTATTTT
cdr3_aa: CASSSDRDGADTQYF